This entry concerns a single T cell receptor beta chain. There is no known antigen for this receptor. From each donor, an approximately 2.5 ml peripheral blood sample was drawn into PAXgene tubes and stored at -80 degrees C. Without T cell sorting, total RNA was isolated from whole blood using the PAXgene blood miRNA kit on an automated QIAcube. Peripheral blood from monozygotic twin pairs who were concordant or discordant for inflammatory bowel disease underwent deep TCRalpha and TCRbeta repertoire profiling using unique molecular barcoding. Smoking habits were recorded for all twin pairs, and individuals were classified as current, former or never smokers. This entry comes from a study of monozygotic twins with inflammatory bowel disease (dated by TCRdb to between 2018 and 2021). For context, the study as a whole: The complete study included 28 monozygotic twin pairs: 19 IBD-discordant Danish pairs and nine German pairs, of which four were IBD-concordant and five were IBD-discordant. Within discordant pairs, disease-associated traits were sought mainly by comparing IBD patients with their genetically identical healthy co-twins. Each individual had, on average, about 151 000 unique TCRalpha sequences and 181 000 unique TCRbeta sequences available for analysis.

The investigation overall reported the following: Repertoire similarity did not differ between concordant and discordant twins, possibly due to limited statistical power. Because patients were on differing immunosuppressive treatments, the repertoires may have picked up extra background noise and inter-individual variability. Compared with healthy twins, IBD patients had fewer clonotypes in common with other individuals, a difference most pronounced in patients showing signs of disease activity. IBD patients had lower TCRbeta repertoire diversity, measured by the inverse Simpson index, than their healthy co-twins. No single strong signal or clonotype linked to IBD turned up in the results, so the idea that one exists was not supported. The analysis was unable to tell apart different T cell subtypes.

Library method: 5' RACE. Preparation of each TCR library used 3,000 to 3,500 ng of total RNA. For each sample, cDNA synthesis with SMARTScribe reverse transcriptase was split into eight separate reactions. During cDNA synthesis, template switching introduced unique molecular identifiers that contained a 6-nucleotide sample barcode. Two nested PCRs of around 16 and 10 cycles amplified the TCRalpha and TCRbeta cDNA, and bead purification followed each PCR. Before amplification, the cDNA was treated with uracil DNA-glycosylase and purified using the QIAquick PCR purification kit. The second PCR was the step at which Illumina TruSeq-compatible adapters and sample-specific barcodes were added. TapeStation and Qubit were used to check library quality and concentration, and about 5.2 ng of each library went into the pool. Pooled libraries were sequenced on an Illumina HiSeq2500 single-index Rapid Run with 2 x 100 bp reads and custom sequencing primers. The paper's data handling went like this. UMI-based consensus assembly with MiGEC version 1.2.6 was used to correct PCR and sequencing errors. MiXCR version 2.1.1 was used for V(D)J alignment, clonotype assembly and CDR3 extraction. To normalise gene usage, clonotype sharing and MAIT/NKT TCR abundance, the analysis used the top 1000, 10 000 and 20 000 clonotypes per sample. After downsampling to 27 000 UMIs, diversity was calculated as the inverse Simpson index using the vegan R package. Paired Mann-Whitney U tests were applied to discordant twin pairs, with Benjamini-Hochberg correction for multiple testing. After TCRdb reprocessed the reads, each CDR3 protein sequence was kept as one row, without DNA. It is TCRdb's table, rather than the study itself, that gives the V and J calls and clone size. This sample's records show roughly 170,000 distinct CDR3 sequences. The leading ten clones occupy about 8% of the sample.

CDR1 and CDR2, per the germline V gene, are SGDLS and YYNGEE. The CDR3 runs 14 amino acids, cysteine and phenylalanine included. Only the protein is available. This TCR came from a human donor with ulcerative colitis or Crohn's disease, or a healthy co-twin of an affected twin (not recorded which). The sequencing sample was made of blood. The sequence is built from TRBV9 and TRBJ1-2; without DNA, the TCRdb call of TRBD1 cannot be checked. The CDR3 protein is CASSGDGGLYGYTF. The entire variable domain, with the stretches around the CDR3 drawn from the reference TRBV9 and TRBJ1-2 proteins, is DSGVTQTPKHLITATGQRVTLRCSPRSGDLSVYWYQQSLDQGLQFLIQYYNGEERAKGNILERFSAQQFPDLHSELNLSSLELGDSALYFCASSGDGGLYGYTFGSGTRLTVV.